The 7 T cell receptor beta chains below all came from one sample that was sequenced in a study of T cell responses to AZD1222 COVID-19 vaccine (dated by TCRdb to about 2021). The time point label on this specimen signifies: about 28 days (+/-7) after the second vaccine dose. Library creation used the immunoSEQ multiplex PCR assay. TCRdb mirrors the immuneACCESS table, restricted to in-frame sequences. Some clones are absent from its copies; in checked studies, under half trace to an unresolved V gene, and the reason for the others is unknown. This sample lists some 140,000 clones; more than 90% were detected once. About 1.9% of the sample goes to the ten largest clones. The sequenced sample was peripheral blood, obtained 28 days after the second AZD1222 dose. These receptors were taken from an adult who received the AZD1222 COVID-19 vaccine.

A single count supports this clone. The genes are TRBV12-3 or TRBV12-4 and TRBJ1-3; the D is unclear. The CDR3 is 12 residues long. The ends were cut back, 2 bases at V and 7 bases at J, with 6 bases in the middle. CDR3 DNA sequence: TGTGCCAGCAGTTTAATGGAGAACACCATATATTTT. This translates into CASSLMENTIYF.

The chain is built from TRBV2 and TRBJ1-2, with TRBD1 as a possible D gene (5 bases). The V end was cut by 3 bases, the J end by 7 bases, with 18 bases between. Germline values: CDR1 SNHLY, CDR2 FYNNEI. The CDR3 covers 15 residues. In DNA form, the CDR3 reads TGTGCCAGCAGTGAGCGTCAGGGAAGAATAGGTGGCTACACCTTC. Protein product: CASSERQGRIGGYTF.

This chain links TRBV11-2 with TRBJ1-2; D remains unclear. The germline gives CDR1 SGHAT, CDR2 FQNNGV. The V end lost 1 base, the J end lost 4 bases, and 7 bases lay between the germline ends. This CDR3 is built from 13 residues. The CDR3 sequence: CASSLGLSYGYTF. The DNA of the CDR3 is TGTGCCAGCAGCTTAGGACTGTCCTATGGCTACACCTTC.

The CDR3: CASSETQGQGWEKLFF. In DNA, the CDR3 is TGTGCCAGCAGTGAAACCCAGGGACAGGGATGGGAAAAACTGTTTTTT. The chain uses TRBV6-1 and TRBJ1-4; 9 nucleotides match TRBD1. V dropped 2 bases and J dropped 8; count of bases not matched to a gene: 9. Germline V gene sequence: CDR1 MNHNS, CDR2 SASEGT. The CDR3 extends over 16 amino acids.

The rearrangement links TRBV4-2 to TRBJ1-5; D not certain. The V gene lost 0 bases and the J gene lost 0 bases, with 9 bases spanning the gap. CDR1 is LGHNA and CDR2 is YNFKEQ in the germline V gene. This CDR3 contains 16 residues. The CDR3 region has the DNA TGTGCCAGCAGCCAAGAAGTTCGGGCTAGCAATCAGCCCCAGCATTTT. This sequence encodes CASSQEVRASNQPQHF.

The gene calls are TRBV18 and TRBJ1-5; TRBD1 agrees at 9 bases. This CDR3 region has 16 residues. From germline, CDR1 is KGHSH and CDR2 LQKENI. The J segment lost 4 bases and the V segment lost 3 bases, leaving 7 bases of the junction unmatched. Here the CDR3 DNA reads TGTGCCAGCTCACCCTCCGGGACAGGGAAGAATCAGCCCCAGCATTTT. Translated: CASSPSGTGKNQPQHF.

In DNA form, the CDR3 reads TGTGCCAGCAGCCAAACGGGGGGGTACTATGGCTACACCTTC. Amino acid sequence: CASSQTGGYYGYTF. This chain links TRBV6-5 with TRBJ1-2, with D perhaps matching TRBD1 (5 bases). This CDR3 region has 14 residues. CDR1 is MNHEY and CDR2 is SVGAGI in the germline V gene. V shed 6 bases and J shed 3 bases, with 14 bases lying between them.